Each of the 12 T cell receptor beta chains below was sequenced from the same sample in a study of radiotherapy plus CTLA-4 blockade in lung cancer. Assay: immunoSEQ multiplex PCR; the TCRdb copy retains only in-frame clones and omits some. The table lists 43,000 or so clones, 73% of them singletons. Source: peripheral blood, taken from a patient treated with radiotherapy plus ipilimumab. These receptors were obtained from a human donor with non-small cell lung cancer who had a complete response to radiotherapy plus ipilimumab.

This clone was detected a few times. The rearrangement links TRBV2 to TRBJ1-4; 10 nucleotides agree with TRBD1. Looked up from germline, CDR1 is SNHLY and CDR2 is FYNNEI. The CDR3 length is 13 residues. V lost 6 bases to trimming and J lost 8 bases; unmatched junction nucleotides: 3. The CDR3 nucleotides are TGTGCCAGCAGGGGACAGGGGAGAGAAAAACTGTTTTTT. Translated, it gives CASRGQGREKLFF.

This clone was seen just once. The chain links TRBV5-4 to TRBJ2-3, with 8 bases aligning to TRBD2. Germline V gene lookup returns CDR1 SGHNT and CDR2 YYREEE (reference sequence). V gave up 1 base and J gave up 3 bases; unmatched junction bases: 7. The CDR3 runs 16 residues. CDR3 amino acids: CASSLTRGGGTDTQYF. CDR3 in DNA: TGTGCCAGCAGCTTGACCCGGGGGGGCGGGACAGATACGCAGTATTTT. Drawing the rest from reference TRBV5-4 and TRBJ2-3, the complete variable domain is ETGVTQSPTHLIKTRGQQVTLRCSSQSGHNTVSWYQQALGQGPQFIFQYYREEENGRGNFPPRFSGLQFPNYSSELNVNALELDDSALYLCASSLTRGGGTDTQYFGPGTRLTVL.

The V call is TRBV6-6, the J call TRBJ2-7; 14 positions agree with TRBD2. Per the germline V gene, CDR1 is MNHNY and CDR2 is SVGAGI (reference sequence). V shed 6 bases and J 1 base; nucleotides not matched to a gene: 5. The CDR3 is 16 residues long. As DNA, the CDR3 is TGTGCCAGCAGAAGACTAGCGGGGGGGACTTCCTACGAGCAGTACTTC. Protein: CASRRLAGGTSYEQYF.

The V gene is TRBV4-3, the J gene TRBJ1-5, with D uncertain. The CDR3 is made up of 14 amino acids. Per the germline V gene, CDR1 is LGHNA and CDR2 is YSLEER. V was trimmed by 0 bases and J by 7 bases, leaving 10 bases between them. In DNA form, the CDR3 reads TGCGCCAGCAGCCAAGATGCGCGAGGGCAGCCCCAGCATTTT. It codes for CASSQDARGQPQHF.

This clone was counted a few times. V gene TRBV2 combines with J gene TRBJ1-3; D unclear. The V and J ends lost 6 bases and 0 bases respectively, with 9 bases between them. Germline CDR1 reads SNHLY; CDR2 reads FYNNEI. The CDR3 has 14 amino acids. CDR3 region: CASRVQSSGNTIYF. The CDR3 DNA reads as TGTGCCAGCAGGGTACAGAGCTCTGGAAACACCATATATTTT.

This chain joins TRBV28 and TRBJ2-3; 10 bases line up with TRBD1. CDR1 is MDHEN, CDR2 SYDVKM, per germline. The CDR3 contains 16 residues. After removal of 7 bases from V and 3 bases from J, the junction contained 10 bases not matched to a gene. This chain's CDR3 is CASKQTGGAWTDTQYF. For the CDR3, the DNA is TGTGCCAGCAAACAGACAGGGGGCGCCTGGACAGATACGCAGTATTTT.

V gene TRBV7-9 combines with J gene TRBJ2-2, with no clear D. In germline, CDR1 is SEHNR, CDR2 FQNEAQ (reference sequence). The ends were cut back, 3 bases at V and 3 bases at J, with 8 bases in the middle. The length of the CDR3 is 14 residues. The DNA for the CDR3 is TGTGCCAGCAGCTTGCGGTATTACACCGGGGAGCTGTTTTTT. It is translated as CASSLRYYTGELFF. The whole variable domain, remainder taken from reference TRBV7-9 and TRBJ2-2, is DTGVSQNPRHKITKRGQNVTFRCDPISEHNRLYWYRQTLGQGPEFLTYFQNEAQLEKSRLLSDRFSAERPKGSFSTLEIQRTEQGDSAMYLCASSLRYYTGELFFGEGSRLTVL.

The chain is built from TRBV2 and TRBJ1-1; D might be TRBD1 (5 bases). The V end lost 1 base, the J end lost 8 bases, and 11 bases lay between the germline ends. Germline-derived CDR1 and CDR2 are SNHLY and FYNNEI. CDR3 size: 13 residues. CDR3 region: CASSEEMGGEAFF. Here the CDR3 DNA reads TGTGCCAGCAGTGAAGAGATGGGGGGAGAAGCTTTCTTT.

The V gene is TRBV14, the J gene TRBJ2-7, with D maybe TRBD2 (6 bases). Germline CDR1 SGHDN, CDR2 FVKESK. Between the trimmed V and J ends, which lost 4 bases and 4 bases, there was a span of 14 bases. The CDR3 is made up of 14 amino acids. CDR3: CASSPTGRKYEQYF. In DNA, the CDR3 is TGTGCCAGCAGCCCGACCGGGAGAAAATACGAGCAGTACTTC. Complete variable domain (other parts from reference TRBV14 and TRBJ2-7): EAGVTQFPSHSVIEKGQTVTLRCDPISGHDNLYWYRRVMGKEIKFLLHFVKESKQDESGMPNNRFLAERTGGTYSTLKVQPAELEDSGVYFCASSPTGRKYEQYFGPGTRLTVT.

The rearrangement uses TRBV4-3 and TRBJ2-1; 8 bases agree with TRBD2. J lost 6 bases, V lost 4 bases, and 14 bases had no gene match. Germline CDR1 reads LGHNA; CDR2 reads YSLEER. This CDR3 contains 17 residues. This CDR3 reads CASSRTAVAGTGNEQFF. The DNA of the CDR3 is TGCGCCAGCAGCCGGACGGCGGTAGCGGGGACGGGCAATGAGCAGTTCTTC.

The chain is built from TRBV18 and TRBJ2-7, with 9 bases that match TRBD1. This CDR3 is 15 amino acids long. CDR1 is KGHSH, CDR2 LQKENI, per germline. V dropped 3 bases and J dropped 5; count of bases not matched to a gene: 8. CDR3 in amino acids: CASSPSGTGPNEQYF. The CDR3 DNA is TGTGCCAGCTCACCCTCCGGGACAGGGCCCAACGAGCAGTACTTC.

Only a few counts were recorded for this clone. V usage is TRBV2 and J usage is TRBJ1-2; 8 nucleotides agree with TRBD1. V dropped 6 bases and J dropped 2; count of bases not matched to a gene: 8. The germline V gene has CDR1 SNHLY and CDR2 FYNNEI. CDR3 size: 15 residues. CDR3 DNA sequence: TGTGCCAGCAGACCTCTCACAGGGGGAAACTATGGCTACACCTTC. Its protein product is CASRPLTGGNYGYTF.